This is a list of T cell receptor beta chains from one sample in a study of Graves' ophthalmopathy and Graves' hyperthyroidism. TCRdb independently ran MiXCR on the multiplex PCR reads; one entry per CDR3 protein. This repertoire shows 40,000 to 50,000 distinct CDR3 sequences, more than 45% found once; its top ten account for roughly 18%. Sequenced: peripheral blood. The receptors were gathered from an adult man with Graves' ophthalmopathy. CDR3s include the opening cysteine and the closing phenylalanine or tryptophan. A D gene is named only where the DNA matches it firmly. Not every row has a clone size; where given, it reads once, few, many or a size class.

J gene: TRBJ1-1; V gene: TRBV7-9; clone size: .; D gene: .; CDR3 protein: CASSKQGGTEAFF; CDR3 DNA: TGTGCCAGCAGCAAACAGGGAGGGACTGAAGCTTTCTTT
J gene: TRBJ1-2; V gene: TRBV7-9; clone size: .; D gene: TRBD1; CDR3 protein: CASSSPGQF; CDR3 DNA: TGTGCCAGCAGCTCACCGGGACAGTTC
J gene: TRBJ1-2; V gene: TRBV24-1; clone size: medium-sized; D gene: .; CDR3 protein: CATSDPKPPYTF; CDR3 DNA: TGTGCCACCAGTGATCCTAAGCCCCCCTACACCTTC
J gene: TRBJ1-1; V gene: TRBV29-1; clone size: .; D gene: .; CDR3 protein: CSVEKGRVTEAFF; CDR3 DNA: TGCAGCGTTGAAAAGGGCAGGGTCACTGAAGCTTTCTTT
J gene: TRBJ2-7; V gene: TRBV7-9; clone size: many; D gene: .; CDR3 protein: CASSFSEGNEQYF; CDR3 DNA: TGTGCCAGCAGCTTTAGTGAGGGGAACGAGCAGTACTTC
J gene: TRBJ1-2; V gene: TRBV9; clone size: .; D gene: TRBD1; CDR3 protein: CASSLLVQGANYTF; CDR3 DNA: TGCGCCAGCAGCTTGCTGGTGCAGGGGGCAAACTACACCTTC
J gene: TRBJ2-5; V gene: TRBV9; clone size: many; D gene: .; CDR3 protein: CASSVNGGPQETQYF; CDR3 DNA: TGTGCCAGCAGCGTTAACGGGGGGCCGCAAGAGACCCAGTACTTC
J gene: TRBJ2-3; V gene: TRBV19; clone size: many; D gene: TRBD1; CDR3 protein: CASSILTGGADTQYF; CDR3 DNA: TGTGCCAGTAGTATCTTAACAGGGGGCGCAGATACGCAGTATTTT
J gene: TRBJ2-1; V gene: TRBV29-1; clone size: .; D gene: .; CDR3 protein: CSARAGRDGQFF; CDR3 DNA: TGCAGCGCTCGGGCAGGGCGGGATGGGCAGTTCTTC
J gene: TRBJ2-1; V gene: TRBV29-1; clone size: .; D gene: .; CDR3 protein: CSVEGTDKGRYNEQFF; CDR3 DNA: TGCAGCGTTGAAGGCACAGACAAGGGGAGATACAATGAGCAGTTCTTC
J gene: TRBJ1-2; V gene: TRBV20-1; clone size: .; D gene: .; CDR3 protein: CSARAPSQDTGYTF; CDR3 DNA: TGCAGTGCTAGAGCCCCGAGTCAGGACACCGGCTACACCTTC
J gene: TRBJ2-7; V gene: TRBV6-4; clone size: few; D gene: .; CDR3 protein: CASSYSGGAGEQYF; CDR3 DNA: TGTGCCAGCAGTTACTCGGGGGGCGCGGGAGAGCAGTACTTC
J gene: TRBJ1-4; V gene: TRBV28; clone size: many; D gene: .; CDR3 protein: CASSSPSGANEKLFF; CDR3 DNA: TGTGCCAGCAGTTCCCCCTCTGGGGCTAATGAAAAACTGTTTTTT
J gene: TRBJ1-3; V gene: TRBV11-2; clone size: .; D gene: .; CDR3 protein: CASSLGTGTGNTIYF; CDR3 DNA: TGTGCTAGCAGCTTGGGAACGGGCACTGGAAACACCATATATTTT
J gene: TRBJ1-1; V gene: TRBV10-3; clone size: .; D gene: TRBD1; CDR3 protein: CAISESYRGAFF; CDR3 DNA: TGTGCCATCAGTGAGTCGTACAGGGGGGCTTTCTTT
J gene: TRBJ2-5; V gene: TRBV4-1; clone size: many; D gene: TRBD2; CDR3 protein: CASSHPGLAGGPNQETQYF; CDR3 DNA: TGCGCCAGCAGCCACCCGGGACTAGCGGGGGGGCCTAACCAAGAGACCCAGTACTTC
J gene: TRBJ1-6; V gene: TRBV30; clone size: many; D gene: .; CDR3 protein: CAWREYRDSPLHF; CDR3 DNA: TGTGCCTGGAGGGAGTACAGGGATTCACCCCTCCACTTT
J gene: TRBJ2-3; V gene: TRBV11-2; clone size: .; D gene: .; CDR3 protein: CASSSGASSYNEQYF; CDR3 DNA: TGTGCCAGCAGCTCCGGGGCTTCCTCCTACAATGAGCAGTATTTT
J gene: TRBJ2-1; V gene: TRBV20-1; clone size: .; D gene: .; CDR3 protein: CGARSSGGISYNGQFF; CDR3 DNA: TGCGGTGCTAGGAGTTCAGGCGGGATCTCCTACAATGGGCAGTTCTTC
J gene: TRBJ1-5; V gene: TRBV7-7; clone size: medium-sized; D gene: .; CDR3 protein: CASSLGGDQPQHF; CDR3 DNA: TGTGCTAGCAGCTTAGGGGGAGATCAGCCCCAGCATTTT
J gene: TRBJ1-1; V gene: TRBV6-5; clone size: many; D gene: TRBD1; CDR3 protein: CATQSRGVDTEAFF; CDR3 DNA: TGTGCCACCCAGAGCAGGGGGGTCGACACTGAAGCTTTCTTT
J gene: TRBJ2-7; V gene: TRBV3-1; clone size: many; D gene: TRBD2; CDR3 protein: CASSHPAGGPTYEQYF; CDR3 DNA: TGTGCCAGCAGCCACCCAGCGGGAGGGCCGACCTACGAGCAGTACTTC
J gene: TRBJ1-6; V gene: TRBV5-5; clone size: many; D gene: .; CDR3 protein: CASSLLVGRDNSPLHF; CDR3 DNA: TGTGCCAGCAGCTTACTAGTCGGGCGGGACAATTCACCCCTCCACTTT
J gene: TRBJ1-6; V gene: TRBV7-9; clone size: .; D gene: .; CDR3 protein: CASSDGDGGQNSPLHF; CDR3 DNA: TGTGCCAGCAGCGACGGGGACGGAGGCCAAAATTCACCCCTCCACTTT
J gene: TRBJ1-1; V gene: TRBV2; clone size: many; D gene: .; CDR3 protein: CASSAAGMVAFF; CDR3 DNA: TGTGCCAGCAGTGCGGCGGGGATGGTGGCTTTCTTT
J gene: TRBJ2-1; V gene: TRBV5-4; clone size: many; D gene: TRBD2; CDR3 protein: CASSDSRAGGTEQFF; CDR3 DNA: TGTGCCAGCAGCGACTCGAGAGCGGGGGGTACTGAGCAGTTCTTC
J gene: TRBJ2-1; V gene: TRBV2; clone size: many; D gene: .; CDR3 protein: CASNWVAASPHEQFF; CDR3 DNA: TGTGCCAGCAATTGGGTAGCGGCAAGCCCCCATGAGCAGTTCTTC
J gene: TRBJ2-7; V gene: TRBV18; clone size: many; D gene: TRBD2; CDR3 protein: CASSPGGSSYEQYF; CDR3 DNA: TGTGCCAGCTCACCGGGGGGGAGCTCCTACGAGCAGTACTTC
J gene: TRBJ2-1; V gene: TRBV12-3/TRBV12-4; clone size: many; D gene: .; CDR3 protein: CASRFLVNEQFF; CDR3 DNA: TGTGCCAGCAGATTCCTAGTCAATGAGCAGTTCTTC
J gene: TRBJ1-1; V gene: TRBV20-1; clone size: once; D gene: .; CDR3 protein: CSASRGRGSTEAFF; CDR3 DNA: TGCAGTGCTAGTCGGGGGCGCGGAAGCACTGAAGCTTTCTTT
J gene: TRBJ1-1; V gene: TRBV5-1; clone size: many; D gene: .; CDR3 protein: CASSLDHRVRDTEAFF; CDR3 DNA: TGCGCCAGCAGCTTGGATCACAGGGTGCGGGACACTGAAGCTTTCTTT
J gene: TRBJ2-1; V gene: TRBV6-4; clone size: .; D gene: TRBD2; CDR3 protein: CASSALAGGSGGLFF; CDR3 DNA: TGTGCCAGCAGTGCACTAGCGGGAGGATCCGGGGGGCTGTTCTTC
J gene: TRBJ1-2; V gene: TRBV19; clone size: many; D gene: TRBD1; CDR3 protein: CASSTIGTGGIGGYGYTF; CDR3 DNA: TGTGCCAGTAGTACTATCGGGACAGGGGGAATTGGAGGGTATGGCTACACCTTC
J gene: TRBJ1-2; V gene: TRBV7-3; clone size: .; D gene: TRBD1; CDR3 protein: CASTGQNYGYTF; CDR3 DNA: TGTGCCAGCACGGGACAGAACTATGGCTACACCTTC
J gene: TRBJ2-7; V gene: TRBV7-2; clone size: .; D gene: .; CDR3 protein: CASSVSTTGAYEQYF; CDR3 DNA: TGTGCCAGCAGCGTATCTACGACAGGAGCCTACGAGCAGTACTTC
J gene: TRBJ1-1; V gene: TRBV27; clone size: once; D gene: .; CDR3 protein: CACSFFRGNTEAFF; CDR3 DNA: TGTGCCTGCAGTTTTTTTAGGGGGAACACTGAAGCTTTCTTT